This T cell receptor beta chain was recorded in a study of shared clonotypes between healthy human individuals. The germline V gene encodes CDR1 MNHNY and CDR2 SVGAGI (reference sequence). The ends were cut back, 7 bases at V and 6 bases at J, with 19 bases in the middle. This CDR3 has 14 amino acids. The run depth of the assay was deep. Data came from immunoSEQ multiplex PCR; TCRdb stores just in-frame clones and leaves some out. The sample yields under 350,000 clones, roughly 84% seen once. Nashville, Tennessee was home to all donors, each a Caucasian adult. The TCR sequence derives from a young man in good health. Source material: memory CD8+ T cells sorted from blood. Sample subset: CD45RO+ cells pooled with CCR7-negative TemRA cells. The chain employs TRBV6-6 and TRBJ2-7; a possible D gene is TRBD1 (6 bases). The DNA of the CDR3 is TGTGCCAGCATCAAGCGACAGGAACTTGGCGAGCAGTACTTC. Residues: CASIKRQELGEQYF.